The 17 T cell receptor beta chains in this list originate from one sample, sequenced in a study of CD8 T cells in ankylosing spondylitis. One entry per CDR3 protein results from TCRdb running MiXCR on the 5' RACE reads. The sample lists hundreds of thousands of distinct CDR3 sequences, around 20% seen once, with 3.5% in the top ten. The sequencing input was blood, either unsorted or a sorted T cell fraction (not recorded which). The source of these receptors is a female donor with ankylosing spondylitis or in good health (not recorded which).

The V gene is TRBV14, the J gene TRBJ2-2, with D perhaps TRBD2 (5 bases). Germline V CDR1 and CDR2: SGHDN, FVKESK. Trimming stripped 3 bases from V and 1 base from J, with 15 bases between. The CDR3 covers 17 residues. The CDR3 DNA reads TGTGCCAGCAGCCATCGCAGACTACTACAGAACACCGGGGAGCTGTTTTTT. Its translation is CASSHRRLLQNTGELFF.

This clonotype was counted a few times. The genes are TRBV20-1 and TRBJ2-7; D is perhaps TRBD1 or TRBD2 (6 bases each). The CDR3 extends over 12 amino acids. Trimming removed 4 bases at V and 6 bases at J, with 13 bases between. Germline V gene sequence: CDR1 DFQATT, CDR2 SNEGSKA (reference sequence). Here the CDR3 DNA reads TGCAGTGCTACCCCGGGGGCTGGCGAGCAGTACTTC. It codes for CSATPGAGEQYF.

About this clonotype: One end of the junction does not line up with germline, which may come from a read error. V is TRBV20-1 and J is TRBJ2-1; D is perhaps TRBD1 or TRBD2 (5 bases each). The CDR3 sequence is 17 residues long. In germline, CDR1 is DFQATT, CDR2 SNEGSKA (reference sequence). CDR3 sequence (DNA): TGCTGTGCTAGAGATCGCAGGCCGGGACCGAGAAGGGATGAGCAGTTCTTC. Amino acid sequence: CCARDRRPGPRRDEQFF.

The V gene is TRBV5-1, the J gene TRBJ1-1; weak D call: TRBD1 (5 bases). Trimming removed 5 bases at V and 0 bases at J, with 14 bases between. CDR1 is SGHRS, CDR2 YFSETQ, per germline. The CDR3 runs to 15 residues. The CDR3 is CASRPGRFLNTEAFF. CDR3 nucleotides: TGCGCCAGCAGGCCGGGACGGTTTTTGAACACTGAAGCTTTCTTT.

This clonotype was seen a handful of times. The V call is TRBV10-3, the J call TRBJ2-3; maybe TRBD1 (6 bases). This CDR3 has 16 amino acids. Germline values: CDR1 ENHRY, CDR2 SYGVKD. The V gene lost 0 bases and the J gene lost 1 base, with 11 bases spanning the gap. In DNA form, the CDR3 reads TGTGCCATCAGTGAGTCCAGGGGCGCCGGCACAGATACGCAGTATTTT. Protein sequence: CAISESRGAGTDTQYF.

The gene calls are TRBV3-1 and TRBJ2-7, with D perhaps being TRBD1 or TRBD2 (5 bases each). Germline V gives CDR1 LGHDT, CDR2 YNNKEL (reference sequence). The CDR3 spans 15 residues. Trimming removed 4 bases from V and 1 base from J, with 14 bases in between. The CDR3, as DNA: TGTGCCAGCAGCCGAGGCCCGGGACGATCCTACGAGCAGTACTTC. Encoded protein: CASSRGPGRSYEQYF.

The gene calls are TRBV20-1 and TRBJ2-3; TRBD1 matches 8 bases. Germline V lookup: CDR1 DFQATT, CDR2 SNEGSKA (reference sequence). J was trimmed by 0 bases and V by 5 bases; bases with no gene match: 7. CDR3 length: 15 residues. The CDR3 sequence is CSASLGQASTDTQYF. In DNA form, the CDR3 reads TGCAGTGCTTCTCTGGGACAGGCTAGCACAGATACGCAGTATTTT.

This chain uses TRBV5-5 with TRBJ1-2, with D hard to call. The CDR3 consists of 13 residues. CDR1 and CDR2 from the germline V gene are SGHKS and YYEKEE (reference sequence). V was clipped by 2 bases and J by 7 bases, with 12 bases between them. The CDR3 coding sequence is TGTGCCAGCAGCTTTGGGGAGGGTTTTGGCTACACCTTC. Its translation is CASSFGEGFGYTF.

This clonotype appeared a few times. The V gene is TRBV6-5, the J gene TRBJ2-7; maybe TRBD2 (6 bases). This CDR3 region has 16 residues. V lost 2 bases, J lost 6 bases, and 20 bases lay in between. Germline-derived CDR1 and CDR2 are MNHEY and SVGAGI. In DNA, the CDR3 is TGTGCCAGCAGTTACGCCGGGACTTCCTACTTTACCGAGCAGTACTTC. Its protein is CASSYAGTSYFTEQYF.

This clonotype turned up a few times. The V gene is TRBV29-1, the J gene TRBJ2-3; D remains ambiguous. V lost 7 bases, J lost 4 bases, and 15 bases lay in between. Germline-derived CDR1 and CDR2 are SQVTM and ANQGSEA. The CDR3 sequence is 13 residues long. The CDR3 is CSAGPGTADTQYF. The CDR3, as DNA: TGCAGCGCCGGACCCGGTACCGCAGATACGCAGTATTTT.

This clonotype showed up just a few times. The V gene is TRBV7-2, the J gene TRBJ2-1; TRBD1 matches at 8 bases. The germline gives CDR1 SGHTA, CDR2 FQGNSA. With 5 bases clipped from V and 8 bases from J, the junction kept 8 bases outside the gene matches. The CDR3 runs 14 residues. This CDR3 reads CASSPDRVQHEQFF. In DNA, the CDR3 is TGTGCCAGCAGCCCGGACAGGGTTCAGCATGAGCAGTTCTTC.

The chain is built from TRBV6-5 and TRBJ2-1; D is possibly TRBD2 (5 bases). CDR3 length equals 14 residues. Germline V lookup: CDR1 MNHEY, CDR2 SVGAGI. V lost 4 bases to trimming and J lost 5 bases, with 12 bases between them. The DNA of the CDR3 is TGTGCCAGCAGTTTTATGGGAGTAGACAATGAGCAGTTCTTC. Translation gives CASSFMGVDNEQFF.

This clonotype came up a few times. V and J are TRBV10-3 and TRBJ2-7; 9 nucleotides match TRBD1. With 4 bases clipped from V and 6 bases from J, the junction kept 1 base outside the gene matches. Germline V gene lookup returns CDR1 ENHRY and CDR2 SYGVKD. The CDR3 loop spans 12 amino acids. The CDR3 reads CAISGTGVEQYF. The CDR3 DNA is TGTGCCATCAGTGGGACAGGGGTCGAGCAGTACTTC.

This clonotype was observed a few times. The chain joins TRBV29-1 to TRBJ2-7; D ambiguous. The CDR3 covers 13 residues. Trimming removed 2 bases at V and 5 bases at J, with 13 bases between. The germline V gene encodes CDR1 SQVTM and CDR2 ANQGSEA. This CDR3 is CSVEIGLVDEQYF. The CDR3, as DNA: TGCAGCGTTGAAATTGGGCTAGTCGACGAGCAGTACTTC.

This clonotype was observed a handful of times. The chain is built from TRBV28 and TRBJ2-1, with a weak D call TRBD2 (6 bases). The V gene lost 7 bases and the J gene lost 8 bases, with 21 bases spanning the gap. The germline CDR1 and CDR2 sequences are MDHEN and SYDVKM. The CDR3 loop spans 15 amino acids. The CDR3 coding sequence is TGTGCCAGCACCGTCGGGCTAGCGAATAGGCATGAGCAGTTCTTC. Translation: CASTVGLANRHEQFF.

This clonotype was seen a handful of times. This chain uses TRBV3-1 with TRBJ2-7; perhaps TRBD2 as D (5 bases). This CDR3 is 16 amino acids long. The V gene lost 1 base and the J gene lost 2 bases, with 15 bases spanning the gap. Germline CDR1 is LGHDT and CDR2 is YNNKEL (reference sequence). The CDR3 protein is CASSQVGGLSTYEQYF. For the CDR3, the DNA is TGTGCCAGCAGCCAAGTGGGTGGACTCTCCACCTACGAGCAGTACTTC.

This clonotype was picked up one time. The DNA of the CDR3 is TGTGCCAGCAGGGCGATGGGGTCATATGAAGCTTTCTTT. Its translation: CASRAMGSYEAFF. This rearrangement joins TRBV6-2 or TRBV6-3 to TRBJ1-1; D gene uncertain. Trimming removed 6 bases at V and 7 bases at J, with 15 bases between. CDR1 is MNHEY, CDR2 SVGEGT, per germline. The CDR3 contains 13 residues.